The 8 T cell receptor beta chains reported below all come from one sample, sequenced in a study of T cell responses to AZD1222 COVID-19 vaccine. Data came from immunoSEQ multiplex PCR; TCRdb stores just in-frame clones and leaves some out. The profile shows over 110,000 clones, about 90% of them singletons. This material consisted of peripheral blood, taken 28 days after the second AZD1222 dose. These receptors all stem from an adult who received the AZD1222 COVID-19 vaccine.

V gene TRBV7-2 combines with J gene TRBJ1-5; 9 bases are shared with TRBD1. With 4 bases clipped from V and 4 bases from J, the junction kept 5 bases outside the gene matches. Germline values: CDR1 SGHTA, CDR2 FQGNSA. The CDR3 runs to 15 residues. CDR3 amino acids: CASSSGTGWNQPQHF. The DNA for the CDR3 is TGTGCCAGCAGCTCCGGGACAGGGTGGAATCAGCCCCAGCATTTT.

The V gene is TRBV9, the J gene TRBJ1-6, with 8 bases identical to TRBD1. Germline V CDR1 and CDR2: SGDLS, YYNGEE. This CDR3 spans 13 amino acids. With V trimmed by 1 base and J by 10 bases, 1 base remained unmatched. This CDR3 reads CASSVRDRSPLHF. The CDR3 nucleotides are TGTGCCAGCAGCGTAAGGGACAGGTCACCCCTCCACTTT.

This rearrangement joins TRBV2 to TRBJ1-6, with D unresolved. The germline gives CDR1 SNHLY, CDR2 FYNNEI. Trimming pared 6 bases from V and 3 bases from J, leaving 12 bases between. This CDR3 has 15 residues. The CDR3 reads CASSGREGYNSPLHF. The CDR3 nucleotides are TGTGCCAGCAGCGGACGGGAGGGCTATAATTCACCCCTCCACTTT.

The gene calls are TRBV6-1 and TRBJ1-4; D not resolved. The germline gives CDR1 MNHNS, CDR2 SASEGT. Trimming left V 3 bases short and J 6 bases short, with 14 bases between. The CDR3 spans 15 residues. The CDR3, as DNA: TGTGCCAGCAGTGAGTATGGGGAGATGGATGAAAAACTGTTTTTT. It specifies CASSEYGEMDEKLFF.

The rearrangement joins TRBV30 to TRBJ2-1; no definite D call. Germline V gene sequence: CDR1 GTSNPN, CDR2 SVGIG (reference sequence). With 2 bases removed from V and 4 bases from J, the gap between germline ends came to 6 bases. This CDR3 contains 12 residues. The DNA of the CDR3 is TGTGCCTGGAGTTCCTTTTACAATGAGCAGTTCTTC. Protein: CAWSSFYNEQFF.

V and J are TRBV6-6 and TRBJ1-2; 10 bases agree with TRBD1. Germline values: CDR1 MNHNY, CDR2 SVGAGI (reference sequence). Trimming removed 6 bases from V and 4 bases from J; junction bases left unmatched: 5. The length of the CDR3 is 14 residues. Here the CDR3 DNA reads TGTGCCAGCAGCCTCGGACAGGGGGGCTATGGCTACACCTTC. Translated, it gives CASSLGQGGYGYTF.

This chain links TRBV11-2 with TRBJ1-4; D unclear. This CDR3 is built from 13 residues. Germline CDR1 SGHAT, CDR2 FQNNGV. V dropped 1 base and J dropped 8 bases, with 8 bases sitting between them. The CDR3 bases are TGTGCCAGCAGCTTAGCCTTTAAGGAAAAACTGTTTTTT. It translates to CASSLAFKEKLFF.

This sequence joins TRBV9 and TRBJ2-1, with TRBD2 identical over 12 bases. The CDR3 is made up of 15 amino acids. The junction had 3 bases not matched to a gene; V was cut back by 4 bases and J by 4 bases. Germline V gene lookup returns CDR1 SGDLS and CDR2 YYNGEE. Here the CDR3 reads CASSPGTSGYNEQFF. CDR3 coding DNA: TGTGCCAGCAGCCCCGGGACTAGCGGGTACAATGAGCAGTTCTTC.